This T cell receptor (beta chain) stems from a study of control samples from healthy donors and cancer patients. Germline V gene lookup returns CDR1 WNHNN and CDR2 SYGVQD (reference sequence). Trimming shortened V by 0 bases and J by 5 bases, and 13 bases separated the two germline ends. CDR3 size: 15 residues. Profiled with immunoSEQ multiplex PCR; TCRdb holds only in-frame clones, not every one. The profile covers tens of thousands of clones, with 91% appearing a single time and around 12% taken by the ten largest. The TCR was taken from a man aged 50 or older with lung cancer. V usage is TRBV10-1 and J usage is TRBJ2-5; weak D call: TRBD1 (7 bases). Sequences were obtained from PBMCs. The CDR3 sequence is CASSESGGGVETQYF. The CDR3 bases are TGCGCCAGCAGTGAGTCTGGAGGGGGCGTTGAGACCCAGTACTTC.